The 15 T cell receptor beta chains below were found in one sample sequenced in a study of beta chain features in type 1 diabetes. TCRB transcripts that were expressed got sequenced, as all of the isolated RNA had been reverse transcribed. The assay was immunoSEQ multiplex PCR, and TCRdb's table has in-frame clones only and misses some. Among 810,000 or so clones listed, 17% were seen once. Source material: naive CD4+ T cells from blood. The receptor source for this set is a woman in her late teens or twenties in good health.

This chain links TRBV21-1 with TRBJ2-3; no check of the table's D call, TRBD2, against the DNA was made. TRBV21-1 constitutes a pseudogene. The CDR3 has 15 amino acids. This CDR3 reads CASSNLADHTDTQYF. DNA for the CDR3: TGTGCCAGCAGCAATTTAGCGGACCACACAGATACGCAGTATTTT.

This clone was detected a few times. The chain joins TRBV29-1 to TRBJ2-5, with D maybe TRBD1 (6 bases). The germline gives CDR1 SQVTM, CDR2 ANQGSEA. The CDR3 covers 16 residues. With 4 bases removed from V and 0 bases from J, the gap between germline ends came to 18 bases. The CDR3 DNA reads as TGCAGCGTTGGGGGGCAGGGCCGCAGGTACCAAGAGACCCAGTACTTC. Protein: CSVGGQGRRYQETQYF.

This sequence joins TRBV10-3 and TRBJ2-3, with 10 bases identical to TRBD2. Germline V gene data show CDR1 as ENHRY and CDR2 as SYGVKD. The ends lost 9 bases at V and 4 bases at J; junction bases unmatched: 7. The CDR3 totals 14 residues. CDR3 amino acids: CAIRAGGPADTQYF. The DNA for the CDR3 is TGTGCCATTAGAGCGGGAGGGCCCGCAGATACGCAGTATTTT.

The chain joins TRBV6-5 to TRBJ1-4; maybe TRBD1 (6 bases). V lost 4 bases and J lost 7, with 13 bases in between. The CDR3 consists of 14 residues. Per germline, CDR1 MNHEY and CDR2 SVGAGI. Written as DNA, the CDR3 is TGTGCCAGCAGTTCTACAGGGATGGGTGAAAAACTGTTTTTT. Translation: CASSSTGMGEKLFF.

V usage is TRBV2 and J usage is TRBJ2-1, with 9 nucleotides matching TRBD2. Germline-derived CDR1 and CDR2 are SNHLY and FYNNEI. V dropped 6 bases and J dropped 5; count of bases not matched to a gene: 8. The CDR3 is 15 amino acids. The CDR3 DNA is TGTGCCAGCAGCTTGACTAGCGGTTACAACAATGAGCAGTTCTTC. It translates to CASSLTSGYNNEQFF.

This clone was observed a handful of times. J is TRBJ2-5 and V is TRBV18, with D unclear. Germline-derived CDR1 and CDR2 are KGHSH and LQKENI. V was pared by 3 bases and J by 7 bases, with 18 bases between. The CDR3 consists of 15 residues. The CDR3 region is CASSPGLVKRATQYF. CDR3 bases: TGTGCCAGCTCACCGGGTTTGGTTAAAAGGGCGACCCAGTACTTC. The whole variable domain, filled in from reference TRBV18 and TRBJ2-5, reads NAGVMQNPRHLVRRRGQEARLRCSPMKGHSHVYWYRQLPEEGLKFMVYLQKENIIDESGMPKERFSAEFPKEGPSILRIQQVVRGDSAAYFCASSPGLVKRATQYFGPGTRLLVL.

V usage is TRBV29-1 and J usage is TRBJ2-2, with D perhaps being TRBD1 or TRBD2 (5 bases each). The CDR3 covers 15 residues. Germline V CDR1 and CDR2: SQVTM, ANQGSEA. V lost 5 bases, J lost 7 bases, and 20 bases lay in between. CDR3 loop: CSVTGPRWDSGELFF. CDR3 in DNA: TGCAGCGTTACGGGACCGAGGTGGGATAGCGGGGAGCTGTTTTTT.

The CDR3 loop reads CASSLDVTYEQYF. DNA for the CDR3: TGTGCCAGCAGCTTGGACGTTACCTACGAGCAGTACTTC. The chain combines TRBV7-9 with TRBJ2-5; D is unresolved. The J call may be mistaken, given a closer DNA end match to TRBJ2-7. The CDR3 length is 13 residues. Germline V lookup: CDR1 SEHNR, CDR2 FQNEAQ (reference sequence).

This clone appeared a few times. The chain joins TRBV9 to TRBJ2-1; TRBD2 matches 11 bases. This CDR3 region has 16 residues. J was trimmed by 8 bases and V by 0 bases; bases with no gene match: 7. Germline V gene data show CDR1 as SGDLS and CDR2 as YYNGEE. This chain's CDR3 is CASSVATSGRFYEQFF. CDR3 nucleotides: TGTGCCAGCAGCGTAGCTACTAGCGGGAGATTCTATGAGCAGTTCTTC. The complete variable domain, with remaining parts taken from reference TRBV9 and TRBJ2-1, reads DSGVTQTPKHLITATGQRVTLRCSPRSGDLSVYWYQQSLDQGLQFLIQYYNGEERAKGNILERFSAQQFPDLHSELNLSSLELGDSALYFCASSVATSGRFYEQFFGPGTRLTVL.

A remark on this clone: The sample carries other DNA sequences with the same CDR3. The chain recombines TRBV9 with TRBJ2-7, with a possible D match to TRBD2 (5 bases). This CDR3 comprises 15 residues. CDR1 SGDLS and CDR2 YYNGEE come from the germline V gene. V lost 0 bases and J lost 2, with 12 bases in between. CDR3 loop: CASSVGETLAYEQYF. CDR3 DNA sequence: TGTGCCAGCAGCGTAGGGGAGACCCTCGCCTACGAGCAGTACTTC.

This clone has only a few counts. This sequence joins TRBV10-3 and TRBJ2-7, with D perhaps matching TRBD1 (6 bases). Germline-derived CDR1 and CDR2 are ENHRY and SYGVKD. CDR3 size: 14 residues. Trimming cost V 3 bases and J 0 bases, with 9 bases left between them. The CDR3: CAISEGGHSYEQYF. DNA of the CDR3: TGTGCCATCAGTGAAGGGGGTCACTCCTACGAGCAGTACTTC.

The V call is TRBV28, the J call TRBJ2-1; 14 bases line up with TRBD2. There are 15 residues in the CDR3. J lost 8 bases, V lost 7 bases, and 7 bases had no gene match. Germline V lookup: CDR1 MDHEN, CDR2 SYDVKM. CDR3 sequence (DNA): TGTGCCAGCATCGCCGGGACTAGCGGGGGCCATGAGCAGTTCTTC. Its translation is CASIAGTSGGHEQFF. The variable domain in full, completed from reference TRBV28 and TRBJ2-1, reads DVKVTQSSRYLVKRTGEKVFLECVQDMDHENMFWYRQDPGLGLRLIYFSYDVKMKEKGDIPEGYSVSREKKERFSLILESASTNQTSMYLCASIAGTSGGHEQFFGPGTRLTVL.

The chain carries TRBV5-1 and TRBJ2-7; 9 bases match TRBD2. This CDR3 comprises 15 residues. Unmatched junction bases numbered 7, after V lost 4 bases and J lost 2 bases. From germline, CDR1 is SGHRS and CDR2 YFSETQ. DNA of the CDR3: TGCGCCAGCAGCCTTCTAGCGGGACTTACCTACGAGCAGTACTTC. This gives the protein CASSLLAGLTYEQYF.

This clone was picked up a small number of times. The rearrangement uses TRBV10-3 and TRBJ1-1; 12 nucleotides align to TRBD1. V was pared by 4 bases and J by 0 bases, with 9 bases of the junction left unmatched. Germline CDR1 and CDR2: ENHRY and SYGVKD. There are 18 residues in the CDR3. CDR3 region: CAISGRPGTGGMNTEAFF. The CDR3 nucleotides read TGTGCCATCAGTGGAAGGCCCGGGACAGGGGGCATGAACACTGAAGCTTTCTTT.

The CDR3 region has the DNA TGTGCCACCAGCAGATCTGTGCGGGCGGGAGGCTCAGATACGCAGTATTTT. Its protein product is CATSRSVRAGGSDTQYF. V and J are TRBV15 and TRBJ2-3; 8 nucleotides line up with TRBD2. Germline V gene lookup returns CDR1 LNHNV and CDR2 YYDKDF (reference sequence). The CDR3 covers 17 residues. With V trimmed by 2 bases and J by 4 bases, 11 bases remained unmatched.